One sample yielded the 5 T cell receptor beta chains listed below, sequenced in a study of T cells expressing NK-cell markers. Following a re-call of the 5' RACE reads, TCRdb has one entry per CDR3 protein and lacks DNA. The repertoire shows 400,000 to 450,000 distinct CDR3 sequences; the top ten hold 7.3%. Sample: blood T cells: a sorted CD56 or NKG2C T cell subset, CD4+ or CD8+ T cells, or bulk PBMC T cells (not recorded which). The receptors were sampled from a woman between 18 and 69 years old in good health.

The V call is TRBV7-2, the J call TRBJ2-2; TCRdb picks TRBD1, but there is no DNA to check that call. CDR3 length equals 15 residues. CDR1 is SGHTA and CDR2 is FQGNSA in the germline V gene. CDR3 residues: CASSQDTLNTGELFF.

The J gene is TRBJ1-1, the V gene TRBV5-5; the D gene TCRdb calls, TRBD1, cannot be checked with no DNA. Germline loops: CDR1 SGHKS, CDR2 YYEKEE (reference sequence). The CDR3 runs to 14 residues. The CDR3 loop reads CASREGQLNTEAFF.

This chain links TRBV30 with TRBJ1-1; the TCRdb D gene call, TRBD1, has no DNA to confirm it. The length of the CDR3 is 13 residues. Germline CDR1 GTSNPN, CDR2 SVGIG (reference sequence). The CDR3 sequence: CAWSPRGTTEAFF.

V is TRBV24-1 and J is TRBJ1-1; TCRdb designates TRBD1, a call that cannot be tested without DNA. The CDR3 extends over 13 amino acids. Germline CDR1 is KGHDR and CDR2 is SFDVKD. CDR3 sequence reads: CATSDSGGNEAFF.

The gene calls are TRBV9 and TRBJ2-7; TCRdb lists TRBD2, though no DNA is available to test this call. CDR1 SGDLS and CDR2 YYNGEE come from the germline V gene. CDR3 size: 16 residues. Here the CDR3 reads CASSGLAGVFFYEQYF.